These 25 T cell receptor beta chains were all obtained from the same sample, sequenced in a study of blood T cells in healthy people across ages. Through a sample-barcoded 5' primer and a J-beta primer mix, a second PCR was run for roughly 7 to 11 cycles. MiXCR was run by TCRdb on the 5' RACE reads, yielding one entry per CDR3 protein. The sample yields around 1,700,000 distinct CDR3 sequences, 28% seen once. The sample consisted of blood. The origin of the receptors is a woman aged 25 to 45 in good health.

This clonotype was observed a few times. The rearrangement joins TRBV5-7 to TRBJ2-5; D is ambiguous. TRBV5-7 is identified as an open reading frame with a role that is uncertain. This CDR3 contains 8 residues. Trimming removed 6 bases from V and 14 bases from J, with 8 bases in between. The CDR3 is CASNSSYF. The CDR3, as DNA: TGTGCCAGCAACTCCTCCTACTTC.

This clonotype occurred a few times. The rearrangement joins TRBV20-1 to TRBJ2-7; D gene ambiguous. CDR3 length equals 14 residues. Trimming took 0 bases from V and 2 from J, leaving 11 bases between them. Germline V CDR1 and CDR2: DFQATT, SNEGSKA (reference sequence). CDR3 DNA sequence: TGCAGTGCTAGAGATTCGTACGCCCCCTACGAGCAGTACTTC. Protein sequence: CSARDSYAPYEQYF.

This clonotype showed up just a few times. The rearrangement links TRBV6-5 to TRBJ1-5; the D is unclear. Per germline, CDR1 MNHEY and CDR2 SVGAGI. Trimming left V 2 bases short and J 6 bases short, with 11 bases between. The CDR3 covers 14 residues. The CDR3 nucleotides are TGTGCCAGCAGTTACAGGAGTTTTGGTCAGCCCCAGCATTTT. Its protein is CASSYRSFGQPQHF.

This rearrangement joins TRBV27 to TRBJ1-1; D gene ambiguous. Deletions cut 1 base from V and 10 bases from J, with 13 bases between. Germline V lookup: CDR1 MNHEY, CDR2 SMNVEV (reference sequence). This CDR3 is 13 amino acids long. The CDR3 nucleotides are TGTGCCAGCAGTTTATACGCCGGACGGAGAGCTTTCTTT. This codes for CASSLYAGRRAFF.

This clonotype has more than one count but fewer than ten. This chain connects TRBV12-3 or TRBV12-4 to TRBJ2-1, with a tentative D call TRBD2 (5 bases). The CDR3 contains 13 residues. V dropped 8 bases and J dropped 15 bases, with 23 bases sitting between them. Written as DNA, the CDR3 is TGTGCCAGCTTTCAGCAATATACTAGTCAGCCGTTCTTC. This encodes CASFQQYTSQPFF.

The sample holds a few counts of this clonotype. The chain uses TRBV9 and TRBJ1-5, with a possible D match to TRBD1 (5 bases). The CDR3 runs 15 residues. V was shortened by 0 bases and J by 6 bases, with 13 bases between the two germline ends. Germline CDR1 and CDR2: SGDLS and YYNGEE. CDR3 in amino acids: CASSVDEGRGQPQHF. In DNA form, the CDR3 reads TGTGCCAGCAGCGTAGATGAGGGGAGGGGTCAGCCCCAGCATTTT.

The rearrangement links TRBV7-2 to TRBJ1-5; no clear D. Germline-derived CDR1 and CDR2 are SGHTA and FQGNSA. V was clipped by 8 bases and J by 6 bases, with 14 bases between them. The CDR3 has 13 amino acids. CDR3 in amino acids: CASRSRRGQPQHF. CDR3 nucleotides: TGTGCCAGCCGCTCTAGAAGAGGTCAGCCCCAGCATTTT. Full variable domain (outside the CDR3, taken from reference TRBV7-2 and TRBJ1-5): GAGVSQSPSNKVTEKGKDVELRCDPISGHTALYWYRQSLGQGLEFLIYFQGNSAPDKSGLPSDRFSAERTGGSVSTLTIQRTQQEDSAVYLCASRSRRGQPQHFGDGTRLSIL.

This clonotype was observed a handful of times. The chain has TRBV7-2 and TRBJ2-7, with 8 nucleotides matching TRBD1. Trimming took 2 bases from V and 5 from J; bases not matched to a gene: 5. The germline V gene has CDR1 SGHTA and CDR2 FQGNSA. The CDR3 spans 14 residues. As DNA, the CDR3 is TGTGCCAGCAGCTTATCCAGGGGGCCTAACGAGCAGTACTTC. This sequence encodes CASSLSRGPNEQYF.

This rearrangement joins TRBV5-6 to TRBJ1-2, with D perhaps TRBD1 (5 bases). The CDR3 is made up of 13 amino acids. V lost 0 bases to trimming and J lost 6 bases, with 9 bases between them. In germline, CDR1 is SGHDT, CDR2 YYEEEE. This CDR3 reads CASSLAREDGYTF. In DNA, the CDR3 is TGTGCCAGCAGCTTGGCCAGGGAAGATGGCTACACCTTC.

This clonotype was picked up a small number of times. This chain uses TRBV10-3 with TRBJ2-1; 8 bases map to TRBD2. Per germline, CDR1 ENHRY and CDR2 SYGVKD. Trimming removed 5 bases from V and 7 bases from J; junction bases left unmatched: 13. The CDR3 is made up of 16 amino acids. CDR3 DNA sequence: TGTGCCATCAGTCATTTTAAGGCTAGCGGGTCAAATGAGCAGTTCTTC. It codes for CAISHFKASGSNEQFF.

This clonotype was recorded many times. The chain combines TRBV20-1 with TRBJ2-7, with 7 bases fitting TRBD1. Trimming cost V 6 bases and J 3 bases; bases outside gene matches: 8. The CDR3 is 13 residues long. Germline-derived CDR1 and CDR2 are DFQATT and SNEGSKA (reference sequence). The CDR3 nucleotides are TGCAGTGCATACCGCACAGGGGACTACGAGCAGTACTTC. As protein: CSAYRTGDYEQYF.

This clonotype was detected only a few times. The rearrangement links TRBV5-6 to TRBJ2-6; 7 nucleotides line up with TRBD2. Germline CDR1 is SGHDT and CDR2 is YYEEEE. The CDR3 has 18 residues. Trimming removed 7 bases from V and 0 bases from J; junction bases left unmatched: 13. CDR3 region: CASDGGGRFHSGANVLTF. DNA for the CDR3: TGTGCCAGCGATGGGGGGGGACGCTTCCACTCTGGGGCCAACGTCCTGACTTTC.

This clonotype was seen a few times. The CDR3 is CSARGGTENEKLFF. CDR3 nucleotides: TGCAGTGCTAGGGGAGGGACAGAAAATGAAAAACTGTTTTTT. This chain uses TRBV20-1 with TRBJ1-4; 7 bases agree with TRBD1. CDR3 size: 14 residues. Trimming cost V 3 bases and J 5 bases; bases outside gene matches: 6. The germline V gene encodes CDR1 DFQATT and CDR2 SNEGSKA (reference sequence).

This clonotype was seen only a few times. The CDR3 bases are TGTGCCAGCAATCTCCGGGGGGGCTACACTGAAGCTTTCTTT. This gives the protein CASNLRGGYTEAFF. The chain recombines TRBV28 with TRBJ1-1; perhaps TRBD1 as D (6 bases). The V end lost 7 bases, the J end lost 3 bases, and 15 bases lay between the germline ends. Germline V gives CDR1 MDHEN, CDR2 SYDVKM. The CDR3 runs to 14 residues.

V is TRBV2 and J is TRBJ2-3; D gene ambiguous. This CDR3 has 11 residues. CDR1 is SNHLY, CDR2 FYNNEI, per germline. V was clipped by 6 bases and J by 5 bases, with 6 bases between them. CDR3 bases: TGTGCCAGCAGGATCCAAGATACGCAGTATTTT. Amino acid sequence: CASRIQDTQYF.

The genes are TRBV30 and TRBJ2-7, with 8 bases aligning to TRBD1. The germline V gene encodes CDR1 GTSNPN and CDR2 SVGIG (reference sequence). The CDR3 consists of 13 residues. J was trimmed by 5 bases and V by 7 bases; bases with no gene match: 10. This CDR3 reads CASDDDRGNEQYF. The CDR3 DNA reads as TGTGCCTCCGACGACGACAGGGGAAACGAGCAGTACTTC.

A single count supports this clonotype. The chain has TRBV7-6 and TRBJ2-1; TRBD1 might be the D (5 bases). Germline loops: CDR1 SGHVS, CDR2 FNYEAQ. This CDR3 contains 15 residues. The germline V and J ends were trimmed by 4 bases and 5 bases, with 15 bases remaining between them. The CDR3 DNA reads TGTGCCAGCAGCTATGTCAAGGGGCTGAACAATGAGCAGTTCTTC. This sequence encodes CASSYVKGLNNEQFF.

This chain links TRBV6-2 or TRBV6-3 with TRBJ2-4, with D possibly TRBD2 on 9 matching bases. This CDR3 contains 15 residues. Germline assignment: CDR1 MNHEY and CDR2 SVGEGT. V was pared by 6 bases and J by 13 bases, with 25 bases between. The CDR3 DNA follows: TGTGCCAGCAGCGTCTATGGACAGGGAAGCGGGGGGCAGTACTTC. Its protein product is CASSVYGQGSGGQYF.

This clonotype was counted many times. This sequence joins TRBV7-9 and TRBJ2-7, with 8 bases fitting TRBD2. Germline CDR1 and CDR2: SEHNR and FQNEAQ (reference sequence). This CDR3 is built from 14 residues. After removal of 5 bases from V and 6 bases from J, the junction contained 9 bases not matched to a gene. CDR3: CASSASGLVVEQYF. The CDR3 coding sequence is TGTGCCAGCAGCGCCTCGGGACTAGTCGTCGAGCAGTACTTC.

This clonotype came up a few times. The junction and the germline gene differ at one end; a read error may be behind it. J is TRBJ1-1 and V is TRBV29-1; D call uncertain. Germline V CDR1 and CDR2: SQVTM, ANQGSEA. There are 12 residues in the CDR3. The CDR3, as DNA: TGCAGCGTCGGGCGGGTAAACACTGGAGCTTTCTTT. It encodes CSVGRVNTGAFF.

This clonotype was picked up a small number of times. The V and J genes are TRBV12-3 or TRBV12-4 and TRBJ2-7; D is undetermined. V lost 3 bases and J 2 bases, leaving 11 bases between the germline ends. The CDR3 totals 14 residues. The DNA of the CDR3 is TGTGCCAGCAGTTTTCTGGCTGACACCTACGAGCAGTACTTC. Translating it yields CASSFLADTYEQYF.

The J gene is TRBJ1-1, the V gene TRBV10-2; D might be TRBD1 (5 bases). Germline V gives CDR1 WSHSY, CDR2 SAAADI. The length of the CDR3 is 12 residues. Trimming left V 4 bases short and J 6 bases short, with 9 bases between. DNA for the CDR3: TGCGCCAGCAGTGTAGGGGCGTCTGAAGCTTTCTTT. This translates into CASSVGASEAFF.

With respect to this clonotype: The junction departs from germline at one end; a sequencing error may be responsible. The rearrangement uses TRBV7-6 and TRBJ1-1, with TRBD1 identical over 7 bases. Germline V gene sequence: CDR1 SGHVS, CDR2 FNYEAQ. The CDR3 loop spans 15 amino acids. Here the CDR3 reads CASNLVQGQNTEAFF. The CDR3 bases are TGTGCCAGCAACTTAGTACAGGGGCAGAACACTGAAGCTTTCTTT.

Notes on this clonotype: A much more abundant neighbour one base away suggests this may be a read error. The chain is built from TRBV6-6 and TRBJ2-4; 8 nucleotides agree with TRBD2. Germline V gene lookup returns CDR1 MNHNY and CDR2 SVGAGI (reference sequence). The CDR3 has 16 residues. The V segment lost 0 bases and the J segment 13 bases; nucleotides outside the gene matches: 14. The CDR3: CASSYSATSGYNEQYF. The DNA of the CDR3 is TGTGCCAGCAGTTACTCGGCAACTAGCGGCTACAATGAGCAGTACTTC.

V usage is TRBV28 and J usage is TRBJ1-5; no firm D call. Deletions cut 5 bases from V and 7 bases from J, with 9 bases between. The V gene's germline CDR1 is MDHEN and CDR2 SYDVKM. The CDR3 runs 12 residues. This CDR3 is CASSPIRQPQHF. CDR3 coding DNA: TGTGCCAGCAGTCCGATACGGCAGCCCCAGCATTTT.